This T cell receptor (beta chain) was sequenced in a study of blood T cell repertoires in COVID-19. Study in general: Specimens from acute and convalescent COVID-19 originated in the United States, Italy and Spain. Nucleic acid was either cDNA or gDNA, and it came from T cells, B-cell-depleted T cells, or PBMCs.

CDR3 length equals 14 residues. From germline, CDR1 is SQVTM and CDR2 ANQGSEA. Trimming removed 7 bases from V and 1 base from J, with 14 bases in between. Original analysis: From reference gene primer amplification, estimates of nucleated cell counts were derived. Produced via immunoSEQ multiplex PCR; TCRdb's table is partial and in-frame only. V, J and clone size reflect that table, while D and trimming were determined from the DNA. The sample has roughly 40,000 clones; approximately 90% are singletons. This receptor was taken from a man aged 45-65 years in a cohort sampled during active COVID-19. Sample: peripheral blood. This chain joins TRBV29-1 and TRBJ1-5, with D possibly TRBD1 on 6 matching bases. CDR3 DNA sequence: TGCAGCGCCGCTGGGGGCGGAAGCAATCAGCCCCAGCATTTT. Residues: CSAAGGGSNQPQHF.